This T cell receptor beta chain is drawn from a study of shared clonotypes between healthy human individuals. Clones were sequenced by immunoSEQ multiplex PCR, and TCRdb holds only the in-frame ones, with some missing. The sample records roughly 2.2 million clones, over 90% being singletons. Deletions cut 4 bases from V and 6 bases from J, with 12 bases between. The germline V gene has CDR1 MGHRA and CDR2 YSYEKL. The CDR3 is 14 residues long. The clonotype was recovered from a young man in good health. Some clones in this sample may be carry-over from other donors' samples. The material sequenced was naive CD4+ T cells from PBMCs. The subset was: CD45RA+ positively selected. This chain connects TRBV4-1 to TRBJ2-2, with D perhaps being TRBD1 or TRBD2 (6 bases each). CDR3 nucleotide sequence: TGCGCCAGCAGCCGCAAGGAGGGGGCCGGGGAGCTGTTTTTT. Residues: CASSRKEGAGELFF.